The 17 T cell receptor beta chains in this list originate from one sample, sequenced in a study of neoadjuvant nivolumab and ipilimumab in lung cancer. Some clones are missing from TCRdb's copy, which holds only in-frame ones; the method was immunoSEQ multiplex PCR. Among under 4,000 clones listed, 70% to 80% were seen once. This specimen consisted of peripheral blood, obtained after neoadjuvant nivolumab, alone or with ipilimumab, at or shortly before surgery. Source of these receptors: an adult with non-small cell lung cancer.

This chain uses TRBV7-9 with TRBJ1-2, with a possible D match to TRBD1 (6 bases). The V end lost 0 bases, the J end lost 1 base, and 12 bases lay between the germline ends. CDR3 size: 16 residues. Germline-derived CDR1 and CDR2 are SEHNR and FQNEAQ (reference sequence). The CDR3 loop reads CASSLALGQSNYGYTF. The CDR3 DNA is TGTGCCAGCAGCTTAGCGCTTGGACAGAGTAACTATGGCTACACCTTC.

V and J are TRBV5-5 and TRBJ2-1, with 8 bases that match TRBD2. The CDR3 has 15 amino acids. Trimming removed 2 bases from V and 4 bases from J; junction bases left unmatched: 5. The germline V gene has CDR1 SGHKS and CDR2 YYEKEE (reference sequence). CDR3 nucleotides: TGTGCCAGCAGCTTAACTAGCGGCCGATACAATGAGCAGTTCTTC. Its translation: CASSLTSGRYNEQFF.

The rearrangement joins TRBV19 to TRBJ1-1; TRBD1 agrees at 7 bases. CDR1 is LNHDA, CDR2 SQIVND, per germline (reference sequence). There are 14 residues in the CDR3. J gave up 4 bases and V 7 bases, and 9 bases lay outside the gene matches. CDR3 protein: CASIAADRFTEAFF. The CDR3 bases are TGTGCCAGTATAGCTGCGGACAGGTTCACTGAAGCTTTCTTT.

This clone was recorded once. V usage is TRBV5-1 and J usage is TRBJ2-1, with D unclear. CDR3 length: 16 residues. Trimming removed 0 bases at V and 0 bases at J, with 10 bases between. The germline V gene encodes CDR1 SGHRS and CDR2 YFSETQ. The CDR3 sequence: CASSLDGPSSYNEQFF. CDR3 sequence (DNA): TGCGCCAGCAGCTTGGACGGGCCTAGCTCCTACAATGAGCAGTTCTTC.

The chain has TRBV6-5 and TRBJ2-1, with 9 positions matching TRBD2. Germline trimming cut 5 bases from V and 7 bases from J; bases unmatched to any gene: 3. This CDR3 has 13 residues. Germline loops: CDR1 MNHEY, CDR2 SVGAGI. This CDR3 is CASSLLAGNEQFF. CDR3 DNA: TGTGCCAGCAGTCTTCTAGCGGGAAATGAGCAGTTCTTC.

V usage is TRBV4-2 and J usage is TRBJ2-1, with a weak D call TRBD1 (6 bases). Germline loops: CDR1 LGHNA, CDR2 YNFKEQ. V lost 4 bases and J 7 bases, leaving 20 bases between the germline ends. There are 16 residues in the CDR3. The CDR3 protein is CASSPEGTTQGNEQFF. CDR3 in DNA: TGTGCCAGCAGCCCCGAGGGTACTACCCAGGGGAATGAGCAGTTCTTC.

The V call is TRBV5-1, the J call TRBJ2-3; D may match TRBD1 or TRBD2 (5 bases each). V lost 0 bases to trimming and J lost 3 bases, with 14 bases between them. The CDR3 covers 16 residues. CDR1 is SGHRS and CDR2 is YFSETQ in the germline V gene. The CDR3 DNA reads as TGCGCCAGCAGCTTGGGATGGGGGTTAAGTACAGATACGCAGTATTTT. Protein: CASSLGWGLSTDTQYF.

This clone has just a few counts. The chain combines TRBV19 with TRBJ1-2; TRBD1 agrees at 8 bases. Germline CDR1 and CDR2: LNHDA and SQIVND (reference sequence). Germline trimming cut 6 bases from V and 4 bases from J; bases unmatched to any gene: 10. The CDR3 totals 15 residues. DNA for the CDR3: TGTGCCAGTAGCCACAGAGGCAGGGGGCTCTATGGCTACACCTTC. Translation gives CASSHRGRGLYGYTF.

The chain joins TRBV19 to TRBJ1-1; 10 bases match TRBD1. Trimming took 4 bases from V and 1 from J; bases not matched to a gene: 12. In germline, CDR1 is LNHDA, CDR2 SQIVND (reference sequence). The CDR3 spans 18 residues. Written as DNA, the CDR3 is TGTGCCAGTAGTAGGGGGACAGGGGTCGTTAGGTGGAACACTGAAGCTTTCTTT. It codes for CASSRGTGVVRWNTEAFF.

This sequence joins TRBV10-3 and TRBJ1-1; tentative D call: TRBD1 (5 bases). V lost 5 bases to trimming and J lost 5 bases, with 15 bases between them. Germline CDR1 is ENHRY and CDR2 is SYGVKD. The CDR3 sequence is 14 residues long. This CDR3 reads CAISLGRQMTEAFF. The CDR3 nucleotides are TGTGCCATCAGTCTAGGACGACAGATGACTGAAGCTTTCTTT.

The rearrangement links TRBV4-2 to TRBJ1-3; D is unclear. V lost 0 bases, J lost 4 bases, and 13 bases lay in between. Per the germline V gene, CDR1 is LGHNA and CDR2 is YNFKEQ. This CDR3 has 16 residues. The CDR3, as DNA: TGTGCCAGCAGCCAAGAAGTGCAGGCTAAAGGAAACACCATATATTTT. It translates to CASSQEVQAKGNTIYF.

The chain is built from TRBV15 and TRBJ2-7, with a weak D call TRBD1 (6 bases). Per germline, CDR1 LNHNV and CDR2 YYDKDF (reference sequence). The CDR3 is 13 amino acids. Trimming shortened V by 2 bases and J by 4 bases, and 9 bases separated the two germline ends. CDR3 sequence: CATSRTGSYEQYF. CDR3 nucleotides: TGTGCCACCAGCAGAACAGGGTCGTACGAGCAGTACTTC.

The chain has TRBV19 and TRBJ1-1; D perhaps matches TRBD1 (5 bases). Per the germline V gene, CDR1 is LNHDA and CDR2 is SQIVND (reference sequence). V gave up 5 bases and J gave up 6 bases, with 10 bases separating them. CDR3 length equals 12 residues. The CDR3 nucleotides read TGTGCCAGTAGTTGGGGGACGGCTGAAGCTTTCTTT. Protein sequence: CASSWGTAEAFF.

The chain employs TRBV2 and TRBJ1-5, with 7 positions matching TRBD1. Unmatched junction bases numbered 10, after V lost 7 bases and J lost 4 bases. Germline V gene sequence: CDR1 SNHLY, CDR2 FYNNEI. The length of the CDR3 is 15 residues. The CDR3 nucleotides are TGTGCCAGCAAGGTCGGGACAGTGAAAAATCAGCCCCAGCATTTT. Translated: CASKVGTVKNQPQHF.

V gene TRBV19 combines with J gene TRBJ2-2, with D possibly matching TRBD1 (6 bases). V was shortened by 8 bases and J by 0 bases, with 13 bases between the two germline ends. The V gene's germline CDR1 is LNHDA and CDR2 SQIVND (reference sequence). This CDR3 has 15 residues. DNA of the CDR3: TGTGCCAGTCGGCCCCAGGGGACGAACACCGGGGAGCTGTTTTTT. Protein: CASRPQGTNTGELFF.

This clone occurred once. V gene TRBV11-2 combines with J gene TRBJ1-2; D possibly corresponds to TRBD1 (5 bases). CDR1 and CDR2 from the germline V gene are SGHAT and FQNNGV. V was shortened by 4 bases and J by 0 bases, with 15 bases between the two germline ends. CDR3 length equals 16 residues. The CDR3 is CASSSLLDTSNYGYTF. In DNA form, the CDR3 reads TGTGCCAGCAGCTCCCTACTGGACACCTCTAACTATGGCTACACCTTC.

The rearrangement joins TRBV11-2 to TRBJ1-5, with a possible D match to TRBD1 (6 bases). Deletions cut 4 bases from V and 7 bases from J, with 14 bases between. The germline V gene has CDR1 SGHAT and CDR2 FQNNGV. The CDR3 is made up of 14 amino acids. CDR3 sequence (DNA): TGTGCCAGCAGCTCAGAAGCGGGGGCCCAGCCCCAGCATTTT. This gives the protein CASSSEAGAQPQHF. Full variable domain (remainder filled in from reference TRBV11-2 and TRBJ1-5): EAGVAQSPRYKIIEKRQSVAFWCNPISGHATLYWYQQILGQGPKLLIQFQNNGVVDDSQLPKDRFSAERLKGVDSTLKIQPAKLEDSAVYLCASSSEAGAQPQHFGDGTRLSIL.